One sample yielded the 20 T cell receptor beta chains listed below, sequenced in a study of beta chain features in type 1 diabetes. Findings and limits, study-wide: For Type 1 diabetes patients, all four CD4+ subsets carried TCRB CDR3s that were moderately but significantly shorter.

TCRB transcripts that were expressed got sequenced, as all of the isolated RNA had been reverse transcribed. Clones were sequenced by immunoSEQ multiplex PCR, and TCRdb holds only the in-frame ones, with some missing. The sample shows a few hundred thousand clones, just over 20% of them seen only once. Their specific antigens are unknown. The sequenced sample consisted of naive CD4+ T cells from blood. The receptors here all came from a woman aged 40-49 years with type 1 diabetes.

The chain recombines TRBV7-9 with TRBJ2-3; weak D call: TRBD2 (6 bases). The CDR3 spans 15 residues. The V gene's germline CDR1 is SEHNR and CDR2 FQNEAQ (reference sequence). V was pared by 2 bases and J by 3 bases, with 12 bases between. CDR3 amino acids: CASSLNSAGTDTQYF. CDR3 DNA sequence: TGTGCCAGCAGCTTAAACTCGGCGGGAACAGATACGCAGTATTTT.

The chain couples TRBV2 to TRBJ1-2; 7 bases align to TRBD1. Per the germline V gene, CDR1 is SNHLY and CDR2 is FYNNEI. The CDR3 has 13 amino acids. V lost 4 bases, J lost 8 bases, and 7 bases stayed unmatched. This chain's CDR3 is CASSVTGVEGYTF. CDR3 in DNA: TGTGCCAGCAGTGTCACAGGGGTCGAGGGCTACACCTTC. The complete variable domain, with remaining parts taken from reference TRBV2 and TRBJ1-2, reads EPEVTQTPSHQVTQMGQEVILRCVPISNHLYFYWYRQILGQKVEFLVSFYNNEISEKSEIFDDQFSVERPDGSNFTLKIRSTKLEDSAMYFCASSVTGVEGYTFGSGTRLTVV.

The V call is TRBV20-1, the J call TRBJ1-2, with D unresolved. This CDR3 is built from 11 residues. V gave up 3 bases and J gave up 5 bases, with 7 bases separating them. CDR1 and CDR2 from the germline V gene are DFQATT and SNEGSKA (reference sequence). The CDR3 here is CSARSEYGYTF. CDR3 sequence (DNA): TGCAGTGCTAGGTCGGAGTATGGCTACACCTTC.

The CDR3 spells CASSPGGTDTQYF. The CDR3 bases are TGTGCCAGCAGCCCGGGGGGCACAGATACGCAGTATTTT. The rearrangement joins TRBV4-2 to TRBJ2-3; possibly TRBD2 for D (6 bases). The CDR3 has 13 residues. Germline V gene sequence: CDR1 LGHNA, CDR2 YNFKEQ. Trimming took 4 bases from V and 1 from J, leaving 6 bases between them.

This clone showed up just a few times. The chain is built from TRBV7-9 and TRBJ1-4, with 11 bases that match TRBD1. The germline CDR1 and CDR2 sequences are SEHNR and FQNEAQ (reference sequence). J was trimmed by 7 bases and V by 5 bases; bases with no gene match: 6. The CDR3 runs 15 residues. This CDR3 is CASSLRTGGGEKLFF. In DNA form, the CDR3 reads TGTGCCAGCAGCCTTCGGACAGGGGGCGGTGAAAAACTGTTTTTT. Variable domain in full (rest from reference TRBV7-9 and TRBJ1-4): DTGVSQNPRHKITKRGQNVTFRCDPISEHNRLYWYRQTLGQGPEFLTYFQNEAQLEKSRLLSDRFSAERPKGSFSTLEIQRTEQGDSAMYLCASSLRTGGGEKLFFGSGTQLSVL.

This clone was found a few times. In DNA form, the CDR3 reads TGTGCCAGCAGCTTAACATACCGCCAGGCCTCCTACGAGCAGTACTTC. Translation gives CASSLTYRQASYEQYF. The chain is built from TRBV7-2 and TRBJ2-7, with D unresolved. The CDR3 runs to 16 residues. The V end was cut by 2 bases, the J end by 0 bases, with 14 bases between. Germline CDR1 SGHTA, CDR2 FQGNSA.

This clone appeared a few times. CDR3 amino acids: CAAQGATTEKYF. The DNA for the CDR3 is TGTGCAGCACAGGGGGCTACCACTGAAAAGTACTTC. The V gene is TRBV7-3, the J gene TRBJ2-7, with 9 positions matching TRBD1. The germline V gene has CDR1 SGHTA and CDR2 FQGTGA. The CDR3 spans 12 residues.

In this sample, this clone turned up a few times. The chain is built from TRBV4-3 and TRBJ1-2, with 8 bases matching TRBD1. Germline V gene lookup returns CDR1 LGHNA and CDR2 YSLEER. The J segment lost 7 bases and the V segment lost 5 bases, leaving 9 bases of the junction unmatched. CDR3 length: 14 residues. CDR3 coding DNA: TGCGCCAGCAGCACAGCCCAGGGGGCGAGTGGCTACACCTTC. This gives the protein CASSTAQGASGYTF.

The chain uses TRBV2 and TRBJ1-6; D gene ambiguous. CDR3 length equals 13 residues. Germline V gives CDR1 SNHLY, CDR2 FYNNEI. V lost 3 bases to trimming and J lost 7 bases, with 7 bases between them. The CDR3: CASSERLNSPLHF. The CDR3 nucleotides are TGTGCCAGCAGTGAGCGGTTGAATTCACCCCTCCACTTT.

This clone showed up just a few times. V and J are TRBV27 and TRBJ2-1, with TRBD1 matching 7 bases. CDR3 length: 14 residues. Germline lookup yields CDR1 MNHEY and CDR2 SMNVEV (reference sequence). The junction had 6 bases not matched to a gene; V was cut back by 3 bases and J by 7 bases. CDR3 region: CASSLRTGWNEQFF. The CDR3 DNA is TGTGCCAGCAGTTTGAGGACAGGCTGGAATGAGCAGTTCTTC.

This clone has just a few counts. Additional DNA sequences in this sample encode the identical CDR3. J is TRBJ2-7 and V is TRBV18; 7 positions agree with TRBD1. The junction had 2 bases not matched to a gene; V was cut back by 2 bases and J by 4 bases. CDR1 and CDR2 from the germline V gene are KGHSH and LQKENI. The CDR3 has 13 amino acids. The CDR3 sequence: CASSPGQEYEQYF. CDR3 coding DNA: TGTGCCAGCTCACCAGGACAGGAGTACGAGCAGTACTTC.

There are a few counts of this clone. The chain recombines TRBV29-1 with TRBJ1-2; no clear D. CDR1 is SQVTM, CDR2 ANQGSEA, per germline. V shed 4 bases and J shed 2 bases, with 11 bases lying between them. CDR3 length: 13 residues. This CDR3 reads CSVAGGPNYGYTF. CDR3 nucleotide sequence: TGCAGCGTTGCCGGAGGGCCAAACTATGGCTACACCTTC.

The chain has TRBV7-2 and TRBJ2-3; 8 nucleotides line up with TRBD2. V was pared by 8 bases and J by 4 bases, with 14 bases of the junction left unmatched. Germline values: CDR1 SGHTA, CDR2 FQGNSA. The CDR3 contains 16 residues. The CDR3 loop reads CASVKLSGSTSDTQYF. The DNA of the CDR3 is TGTGCCAGCGTCAAGTTGAGCGGGAGTACGTCAGATACGCAGTATTTT.

This clone was detected a few times. This sample also contains other DNA sequences that code for the same CDR3. V and J are TRBV5-1 and TRBJ1-1; TRBD1 agrees at 8 bases. The CDR3 has 15 amino acids. V trimming: 0 bases; J trimming: 1 base; junction bases outside the gene matches: 2. CDR1 SGHRS and CDR2 YFSETQ come from the germline V gene. Here the CDR3 reads CASSLGGQANTEAFF. The CDR3 DNA reads as TGCGCCAGCAGCTTGGGGGGACAGGCGAACACTGAAGCTTTCTTT.

This clone was detected only a few times. The rearrangement uses TRBV4-1 and TRBJ2-7, with a weak D call TRBD2 (5 bases). V was pared by 5 bases and J by 1 base, with 18 bases between. There are 16 residues in the CDR3. Germline values: CDR1 MGHRA, CDR2 YSYEKL. The CDR3 region is CASSSKKGWESYEQYF. Here the CDR3 DNA reads TGCGCCAGCAGCTCGAAGAAGGGTTGGGAGTCCTACGAGCAGTACTTC.

V and J are TRBV18 and TRBJ2-3; 7 positions agree with TRBD2. The germline gives CDR1 KGHSH, CDR2 LQKENI. This CDR3 is 12 amino acids long. J gave up 10 bases and V 1 base, and 2 bases lay outside the gene matches. This CDR3 reads CASSPRGRAQYF. The CDR3 region has the DNA TGTGCCAGCTCACCACGGGGGAGGGCGCAGTATTTT.

In this sample, this clone turned up a few times. This chain joins TRBV6-1 and TRBJ1-2; D uncertain. The CDR3 totals 15 residues. Trimming left V 8 bases short and J 0 bases short, with 16 bases between. The germline V gene encodes CDR1 MNHNS and CDR2 SASEGT. DNA of the CDR3: TGTGCCAGCCGTCCTAGGACTACCCCTAACTATGGCTACACCTTC. Residues: CASRPRTTPNYGYTF.

V is TRBV10-3 and J is TRBJ1-2; D unresolved. Germline CDR1 ENHRY, CDR2 SYGVKD. V lost 4 bases and J 6 bases, leaving 9 bases between the germline ends. This CDR3 spans 12 amino acids. The CDR3 bases are TGTGCCATCAGTGGTGGGGAGGATGGCTACACCTTC. It specifies CAISGGEDGYTF.

This clone came up a few times. The rearrangement links TRBV2 to TRBJ1-5; D is unresolved. The CDR3 consists of 14 residues. V lost 3 bases, J lost 6 bases, and 12 bases lay in between. CDR1 is SNHLY, CDR2 FYNNEI, per germline. The CDR3 DNA sequence: TGTGCCAGCAGTGATGTGGCGGCTACTCAGCCCCAGCATTTT. It codes for CASSDVAATQPQHF.

This rearrangement joins TRBV6-5 to TRBJ1-1, with 8 bases fitting TRBD1. Germline CDR1 is MNHEY and CDR2 is SVGAGI. V shed 0 bases, J shed 5 bases, and the junction held 5 bases outside the gene matches. The CDR3 is 15 residues long. In DNA form, the CDR3 reads TGTGCCAGCAGTTACTCCTGGACAGGGAGGACTGAAGCTTTCTTT. It specifies CASSYSWTGRTEAFF.